Listed below are T cell receptor beta chains from one sample, sequenced in a study of cytomegalovirus exposure and HLA in healthy donors. Some clones are missing from TCRdb's copy, which holds only in-frame ones; the method was immunoSEQ multiplex PCR. The table has about 57,000 clones, 65% to 90% seen once. Specimen: PBMCs. The receptor set was obtained from a man aged 25-45 years in good health and CMV-seronegative. CDR3s include the opening cysteine and the closing phenylalanine or tryptophan. Each record gives: J gene, clone size, D gene, V gene, CDR3 DNA, CDR3 protein. The D gene is left open where the match is weak. Expanded clones get a size class; other rows say once, few or many, or leave the size out.

j_call: TRBJ1-3
clone_size: .
d_call: TRBD1
v_call: TRBV7-6
cdr3_nt: TGTGCCAGCAGCTTGATACAGGGGGGAGGAAACACCATATATTTT
cdr3_aa: CASSLIQGGGNTIYF

j_call: TRBJ2-2
clone_size: .
d_call: TRBD2
v_call: TRBV12-5
cdr3_nt: TGTGCTAGTGGTTTAGGGACTAGCCCGAACACCGGGGAGCTGTTTTTT
cdr3_aa: CASGLGTSPNTGELFF

j_call: TRBJ2-7
clone_size: .
d_call: TRBD1
v_call: TRBV6-5
cdr3_nt: TGTGCCAGCAGTTACTCGAACAGGGGGACGGAAGAGCAGTACTTC
cdr3_aa: CASSYSNRGTEEQYF

j_call: TRBJ1-2
clone_size: .
d_call: .
v_call: TRBV19
cdr3_nt: TGTGCCAGTAGTATAGATCCCGACAGAGCTAACTATGGCTACACCTTC
cdr3_aa: CASSIDPDRANYGYTF

j_call: TRBJ1-6
clone_size: .
d_call: TRBD1
v_call: TRBV28
cdr3_nt: TGTGCCAGCAGTTCCCCCGAAGGAGGGGGCTTAGATTCACCCCTCCACTTT
cdr3_aa: CASSSPEGGGLDSPLHF

j_call: TRBJ1-2
clone_size: .
d_call: TRBD1
v_call: TRBV25-1
cdr3_nt: TGTGCCAGCAGAAAAACAGGGGCGGGTGGCTACACCTTC
cdr3_aa: CASRKTGAGGYTF

j_call: TRBJ1-5
clone_size: few
d_call: .
v_call: TRBV6-1
cdr3_nt: TGTGCCAGCAGTGAAGTCAGTTCATTCAATCAGCCCCAGCATTTT
cdr3_aa: CASSEVSSFNQPQHF

j_call: TRBJ2-5
clone_size: .
d_call: TRBD2
v_call: TRBV2
cdr3_nt: TGTGCCAGCAGGGGGGGACTATTTCAAGAGACCCAGTACTTC
cdr3_aa: CASRGGLFQETQYF

j_call: TRBJ1-3
clone_size: few
d_call: .
v_call: TRBV9
cdr3_nt: TGTGCCAGCAGCCCCCAGGGTTCTGGAAACACCATATATTTT
cdr3_aa: CASSPQGSGNTIYF

j_call: TRBJ1-1
clone_size: few
d_call: .
v_call: TRBV5-5
cdr3_nt: TGTGCCAGCAGCCCCCCCGCCGGGAAGAGGGACACTGAAGCTTTCTTT
cdr3_aa: CASSPPAGKRDTEAFF

j_call: TRBJ2-2
clone_size: .
d_call: .
v_call: TRBV18
cdr3_nt: TGTGCCAGCTCACCACCGAAGGGGACGAACACCGGGGAGCTGTTTTTT
cdr3_aa: CASSPPKGTNTGELFF

j_call: TRBJ2-1
clone_size: .
d_call: TRBD2
v_call: TRBV19
cdr3_nt: TGTGCCAGTAGTATAGGGACTAGCGGCTCCTACAATGAGCAGTTCTTC
cdr3_aa: CASSIGTSGSYNEQFF

j_call: TRBJ2-1
clone_size: .
d_call: TRBD1
v_call: TRBV7-9
cdr3_nt: TGTGCCAGCAACTTTCCGAGGACAGGGGCCGACAATGAGCAGTTCTTC
cdr3_aa: CASNFPRTGADNEQFF

j_call: TRBJ2-1
clone_size: .
d_call: TRBD2
v_call: TRBV9
cdr3_nt: TGTGCCAGCAGCGGGTTCAGCGGGAGACCCTACAATGAGCAGTTCTTC
cdr3_aa: CASSGFSGRPYNEQFF

j_call: TRBJ1-6
clone_size: .
d_call: .
v_call: TRBV30
cdr3_nt: TGTGCCTGGAGTGTAACAGTAGATAATTCACCCCTCCACTTT
cdr3_aa: CAWSVTVDNSPLHF

j_call: TRBJ2-3
clone_size: .
d_call: .
v_call: TRBV7-2
cdr3_nt: TGTGCCAGCAGCTTATTCGTAGATACGCAGTATTTT
cdr3_aa: CASSLFVDTQYF

j_call: TRBJ2-7
clone_size: .
d_call: .
v_call: TRBV18
cdr3_nt: TGTGCCAGTACCCCGGGACAATCGACCTACGAGCAGTACTTC
cdr3_aa: CASTPGQSTYEQYF

j_call: TRBJ2-7
clone_size: .
d_call: TRBD1
v_call: TRBV18
cdr3_nt: TGTGCCAGCTCACCACCGTACAGGGGCGATGAGCAGTACTTC
cdr3_aa: CASSPPYRGDEQYF

j_call: TRBJ2-1
clone_size: .
d_call: .
v_call: TRBV29-1
cdr3_nt: TGCAGCGTGGGGGGCAATGAGCAGTTCTTC
cdr3_aa: CSVGGNEQFF

j_call: TRBJ2-7
clone_size: .
d_call: TRBD1
v_call: TRBV11-2
cdr3_nt: TGTGCCAGCAGCTTAGAATCACAGGGGGCATTCTACGAGCAGTACTTC
cdr3_aa: CASSLESQGAFYEQYF

j_call: TRBJ2-7
clone_size: .
d_call: .
v_call: TRBV21-1
cdr3_nt: TGTGCCAGCAGCATCGCGGGACTAGCGGCCTACGAGCAGTACTTC
cdr3_aa: CASSIAGLAAYEQYF

j_call: TRBJ2-2
clone_size: .
d_call: TRBD1
v_call: TRBV5-1
cdr3_nt: TGCGCCAGCAAATCAATCTCCGGGACAGGGAACACCGGGGAGCTGTTTTTT
cdr3_aa: CASKSISGTGNTGELFF

j_call: TRBJ2-4
clone_size: .
d_call: .
v_call: TRBV11-1
cdr3_nt: TGTGCCAGCAGTTTAATCCCCCAGGGCGCCTACTCCAAAAACATTCAGTACTTC
cdr3_aa: CASSLIPQGAYSKNIQYF

j_call: TRBJ2-7
clone_size: .
d_call: .
v_call: TRBV11-2
cdr3_nt: TGTGCCAGCAGCTACGGGACACTCCCCTACGAGCAGTACTTC
cdr3_aa: CASSYGTLPYEQYF

j_call: TRBJ1-5
clone_size: .
d_call: .
v_call: TRBV28
cdr3_nt: TGTGCCATTGGTGCAGATAGCAATCAGCCCCAGCATTTT
cdr3_aa: CAIGADSNQPQHF

j_call: TRBJ2-2
clone_size: .
d_call: .
v_call: TRBV7-9
cdr3_nt: TGTGCCAGCAGCTTAGGCAGGGGTTGGGCCGGGGAGCTGTTTTTT
cdr3_aa: CASSLGRGWAGELFF

j_call: TRBJ1-1
clone_size: few
d_call: TRBD1
v_call: TRBV10-3
cdr3_nt: TGTGCCATCAGTGAGGCAGGGGGCTTAGGGACTGAAGCTTTCTTT
cdr3_aa: CAISEAGGLGTEAFF

j_call: TRBJ2-3
clone_size: .
d_call: .
v_call: TRBV4-3
cdr3_nt: TGCGCCAGCAGCCCCGCGGGCGGAGGGAACACAGATACGCAGTATTTT
cdr3_aa: CASSPAGGGNTDTQYF